This T cell receptor (beta chain) derives from a study of cytomegalovirus exposure and HLA in healthy donors. For the study at large: From HLA-typed donors, an early data release held approximately 85 million unique TCRs.

Germline loops: CDR1 LGHNT, CDR2 FRNRAP. V gave up 6 bases and J gave up 4 bases; unmatched junction bases: 9. CDR3 length: 15 amino acids. 60 Vbeta and 13 Jbeta primers were used in PCR. Measured with immunoSEQ multiplex PCR; TCRdb has only the in-frame clones, and not every one. The data show approximately 180,000 clones, with 73% seen just once and 1.5% to 2% held by the top ten. Study findings and constraints: Within an earlier analysis, most TCR beta V segments proved productive either about 90% or about 30% of the time. The study recorded some 160 TCR beta chains that were cytomegalovirus-associated. V- and J-gene trimming in TCR beta was tied to a missense DCLRE1C variant by an analysis performed later.

This clone was seen just once. Its antigen is unknown. Specimen: PBMCs. This sequence joins TRBV12-5 and TRBJ1-5; the match to TRBD1 covers 7 bases. The sequence derives from a woman in her thirties in good health and CMV-seronegative. CDR3 sequence: CASGPGQSNNQPQHF. The CDR3 DNA reads TGTGCTAGTGGACCGGGACAGAGTAATAATCAGCCCCAGCATTTT.